The TCR beta chain under discussion was sequenced for a study of cytomegalovirus exposure and HLA in healthy donors. Study-wide background: It was reported in a later analysis that the same platform had been used for the 90 to 150 validation repertoires as for the 666 first-cohort repertoires.

Libraries were prepared by immunoSEQ multiplex PCR; TCRdb keeps only in-frame clonotypes and omits some of them. Of roughly 200,000 clones in the sample, 80% to 85% were seen once. The V end was cut by 3 bases, the J end by 7 bases, with 15 bases between. The CDR3 has 15 residues. CDR1 SGHTA and CDR2 FQGNSA come from the germline V gene. Notes on this clone: Antigen: not known.

General study findings and limits: The study flagged approximately 180 TCR beta chains as cytomegalovirus-associated. Reports indicated that the classifier achieved high specificity and sensitivity in diagnosing cytomegalovirus status.

The rearrangement links TRBV7-2 to TRBJ1-4; tentatively, D is TRBD1 (6 bases). This receptor was identified in a woman younger than 30 in good health and CMV-seropositive. Sequencing was carried out using PBMCs. Here the CDR3 reads CASSLAQGIGEKLFF. Written as DNA, the CDR3 is TGTGCCAGCAGCTTGGCGCAGGGGATTGGTGAAAAACTGTTTTTT.